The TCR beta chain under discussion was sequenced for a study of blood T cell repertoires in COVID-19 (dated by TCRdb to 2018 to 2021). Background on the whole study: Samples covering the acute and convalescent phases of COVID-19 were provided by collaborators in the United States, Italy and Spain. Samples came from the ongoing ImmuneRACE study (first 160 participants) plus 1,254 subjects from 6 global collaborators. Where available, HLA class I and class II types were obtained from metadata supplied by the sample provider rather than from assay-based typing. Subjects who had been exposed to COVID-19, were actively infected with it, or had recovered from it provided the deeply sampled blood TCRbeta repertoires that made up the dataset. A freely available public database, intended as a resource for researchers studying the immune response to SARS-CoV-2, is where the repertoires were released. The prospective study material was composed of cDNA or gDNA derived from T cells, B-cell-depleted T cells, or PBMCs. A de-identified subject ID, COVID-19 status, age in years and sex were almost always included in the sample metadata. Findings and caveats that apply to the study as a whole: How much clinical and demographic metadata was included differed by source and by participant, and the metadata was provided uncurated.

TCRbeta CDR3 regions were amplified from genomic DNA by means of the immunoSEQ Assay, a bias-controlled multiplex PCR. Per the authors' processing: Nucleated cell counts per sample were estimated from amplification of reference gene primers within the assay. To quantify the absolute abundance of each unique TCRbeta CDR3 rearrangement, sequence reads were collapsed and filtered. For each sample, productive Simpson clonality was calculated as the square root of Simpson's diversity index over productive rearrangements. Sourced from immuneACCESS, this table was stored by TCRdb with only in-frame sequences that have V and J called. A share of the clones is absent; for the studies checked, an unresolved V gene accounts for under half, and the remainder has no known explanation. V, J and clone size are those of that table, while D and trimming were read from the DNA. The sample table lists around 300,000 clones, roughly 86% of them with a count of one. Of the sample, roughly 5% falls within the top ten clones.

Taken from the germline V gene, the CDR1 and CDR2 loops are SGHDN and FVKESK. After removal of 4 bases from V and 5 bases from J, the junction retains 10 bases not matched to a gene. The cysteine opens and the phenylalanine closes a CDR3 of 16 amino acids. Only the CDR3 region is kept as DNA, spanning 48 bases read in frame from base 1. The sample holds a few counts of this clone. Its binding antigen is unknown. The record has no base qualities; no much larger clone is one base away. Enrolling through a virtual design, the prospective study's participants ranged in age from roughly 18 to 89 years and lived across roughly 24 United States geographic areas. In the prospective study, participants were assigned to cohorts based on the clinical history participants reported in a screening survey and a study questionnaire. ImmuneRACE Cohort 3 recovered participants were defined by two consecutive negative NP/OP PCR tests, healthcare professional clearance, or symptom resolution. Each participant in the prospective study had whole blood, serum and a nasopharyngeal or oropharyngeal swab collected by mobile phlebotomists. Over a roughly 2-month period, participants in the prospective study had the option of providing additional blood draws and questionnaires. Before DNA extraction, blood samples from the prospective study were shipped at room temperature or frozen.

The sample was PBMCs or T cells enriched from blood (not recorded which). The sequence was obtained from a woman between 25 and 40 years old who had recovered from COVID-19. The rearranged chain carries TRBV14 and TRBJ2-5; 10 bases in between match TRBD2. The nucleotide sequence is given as TGTGCCAGCAGCCGTGGAGCGGGGGGGACTCGGGAGACCCAGTACTTC. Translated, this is CASSRGAGGTRETQYF.